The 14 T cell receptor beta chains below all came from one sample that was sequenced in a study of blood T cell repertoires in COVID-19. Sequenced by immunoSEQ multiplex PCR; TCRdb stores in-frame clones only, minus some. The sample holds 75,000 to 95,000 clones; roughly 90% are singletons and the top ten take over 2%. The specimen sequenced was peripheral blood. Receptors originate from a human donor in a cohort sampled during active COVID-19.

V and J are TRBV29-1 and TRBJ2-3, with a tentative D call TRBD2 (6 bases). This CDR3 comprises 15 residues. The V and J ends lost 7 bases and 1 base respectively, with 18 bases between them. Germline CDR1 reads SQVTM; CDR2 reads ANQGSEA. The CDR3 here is CSGAGGWGGTDTQYF. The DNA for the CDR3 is TGCAGCGGTGCCGGAGGGTGGGGGGGCACAGATACGCAGTATTTT.

The CDR3 DNA sequence: TGTGCCAGCAGCCAGGATCCCGGGGGACCCACAGATACGCAGTATTTT. Protein: CASSQDPGGPTDTQYF. The chain is built from TRBV4-2 and TRBJ2-3; D is possibly TRBD2 (6 bases). Germline CDR1 and CDR2: LGHNA and YNFKEQ. Trimming removed 3 bases from V and 2 bases from J, with 15 bases in between. CDR3 length: 16 residues.

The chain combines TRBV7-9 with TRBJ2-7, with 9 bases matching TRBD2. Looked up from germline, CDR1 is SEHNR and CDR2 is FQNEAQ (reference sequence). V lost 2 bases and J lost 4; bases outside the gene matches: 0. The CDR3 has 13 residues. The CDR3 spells CASSLSGGYEQYF. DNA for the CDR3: TGTGCCAGCAGCTTAAGCGGGGGGTACGAGCAGTACTTC.

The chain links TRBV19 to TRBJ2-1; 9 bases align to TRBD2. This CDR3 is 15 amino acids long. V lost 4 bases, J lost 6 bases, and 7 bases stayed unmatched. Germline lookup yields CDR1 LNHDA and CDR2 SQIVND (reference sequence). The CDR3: CASSSLAGASNEQFF. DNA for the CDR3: TGTGCCAGTAGTAGCTTAGCGGGGGCCTCCAATGAGCAGTTCTTC.

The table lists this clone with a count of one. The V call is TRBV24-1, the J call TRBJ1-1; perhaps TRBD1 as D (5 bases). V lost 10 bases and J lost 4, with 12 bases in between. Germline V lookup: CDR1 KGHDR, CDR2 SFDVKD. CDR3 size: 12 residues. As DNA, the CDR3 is TGTGCCACGAACAGGTCCACCACTGAAGCTTTCTTT. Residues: CATNRSTTEAFF.

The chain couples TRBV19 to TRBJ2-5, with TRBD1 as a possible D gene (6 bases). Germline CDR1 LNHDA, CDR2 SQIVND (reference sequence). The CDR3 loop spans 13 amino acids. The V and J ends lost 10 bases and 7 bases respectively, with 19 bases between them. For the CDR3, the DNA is TGTGCCACCGGTTGGACAGATGGGGGGACCCAGTACTTC. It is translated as CATGWTDGGTQYF.

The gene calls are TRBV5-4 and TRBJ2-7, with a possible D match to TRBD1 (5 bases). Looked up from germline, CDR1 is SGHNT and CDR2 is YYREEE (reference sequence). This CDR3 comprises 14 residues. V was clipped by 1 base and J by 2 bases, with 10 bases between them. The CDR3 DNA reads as TGTGCCAGCAGCTTGAACCAGGGTCCCTACGAGCAGTACTTC. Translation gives CASSLNQGPYEQYF.

CDR3 in amino acids: CASSIAVNTEAFF. The CDR3 DNA is TGTGCCAGTAGTATTGCAGTGAACACTGAAGCTTTCTTT. The chain links TRBV19 to TRBJ1-1, with D unresolved. The germline gives CDR1 LNHDA, CDR2 SQIVND (reference sequence). V lost 3 bases and J lost 0, with 5 bases in between. The CDR3 spans 13 residues.

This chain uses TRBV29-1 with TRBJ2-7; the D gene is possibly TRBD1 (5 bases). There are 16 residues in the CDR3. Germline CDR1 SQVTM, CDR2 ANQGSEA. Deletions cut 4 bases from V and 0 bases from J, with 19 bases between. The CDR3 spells CSVVGYRAGNSYEQYF. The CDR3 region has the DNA TGCAGCGTTGTCGGTTACCGGGCAGGGAACTCCTACGAGCAGTACTTC.

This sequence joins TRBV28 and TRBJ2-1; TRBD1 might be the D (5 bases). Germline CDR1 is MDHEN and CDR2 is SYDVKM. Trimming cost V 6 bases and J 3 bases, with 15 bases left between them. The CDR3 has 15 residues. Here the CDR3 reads CASSTSGQGYNEQFF. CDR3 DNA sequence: TGTGCCAGCAGCACTTCCGGCCAGGGCTACAATGAGCAGTTCTTC.

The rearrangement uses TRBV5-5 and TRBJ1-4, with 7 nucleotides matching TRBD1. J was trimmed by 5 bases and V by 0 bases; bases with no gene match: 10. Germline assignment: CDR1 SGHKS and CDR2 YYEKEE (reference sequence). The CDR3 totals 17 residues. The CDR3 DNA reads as TGTGCCAGCAGCTTGGCCGGGTGGGGCAGGGGGAATGAAAAACTGTTTTTT. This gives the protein CASSLAGWGRGNEKLFF.

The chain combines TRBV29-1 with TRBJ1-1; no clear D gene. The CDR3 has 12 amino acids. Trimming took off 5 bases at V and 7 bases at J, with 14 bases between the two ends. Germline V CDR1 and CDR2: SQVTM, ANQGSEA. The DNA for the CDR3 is TGCAGCGTTACTGAGGATTCTAGTGAAGCTTTCTTT. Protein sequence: CSVTEDSSEAFF.

DNA of the CDR3: TGCAGCGTTGACAGGGGAGACACCGGGGAGCTGTTTTTT. Its protein product is CSVDRGDTGELFF. The chain is built from TRBV29-1 and TRBJ2-2, with D perhaps matching TRBD1 (6 bases). V lost 3 bases and J lost 3, with 8 bases in between. This CDR3 is built from 13 residues. CDR1 and CDR2 (germline): SQVTM, ANQGSEA.

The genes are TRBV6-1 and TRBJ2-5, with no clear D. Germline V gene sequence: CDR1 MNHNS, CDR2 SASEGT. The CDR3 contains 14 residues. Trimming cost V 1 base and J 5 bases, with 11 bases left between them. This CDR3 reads CASSEGRRGETQYF. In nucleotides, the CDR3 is TGTGCCAGCAGTGAAGGACGACGCGGTGAGACCCAGTACTTC.